This T cell receptor (beta chain) was sequenced for a study of Ad26.COV2.S vaccination and SARS-CoV-2 variants. For the study at large: Dosing was one shot or two shots 56 days apart.

With regard to this clone: Antigen unknown.

Treatment denoted: around 19 received Ad26.COV2.S at low or high dose, single or two shots; roughly five received placebo; per-sample allocation not given. Collection of samples fell on day 63 after the first vaccine or placebo injection. Whole-study results and caveats: People who got the vaccine or the placebo had similar non-spike TCR breadth. Vaccinees showed greater spike-specific TCR breadth than placebo recipients.

TCRdb's copy holds only in-frame clones and misses some; the assay was immunoSEQ multiplex PCR. The sample consists of approximately 420,000 clones, around 87% of them appearing once. V dropped 4 bases and J dropped 5 bases, with 10 bases sitting between them. The CDR3 consists of 13 residues. Germline assignment: CDR1 KGHDR and CDR2 SFDVKD. The sample consisted of peripheral blood, taken in a trial of Ad26.COV2.S vaccine versus placebo. The receptor was isolated from a person between 18 and 59 years old who received the Ad26.COV2.S COVID-19 vaccine or a placebo. The J gene is TRBJ1-1, the V gene TRBV24-1; no clear D gene. CDR3 in amino acids: CATSDPPGTEAFF. The CDR3 DNA reads as TGTGCCACCAGTGACCCCCCGGGAACTGAAGCTTTCTTT.